The next 25 T cell receptor beta chains were all read from a single sample in a study of post-analysis software for immune sequencing data. No antigen has been identified for these receptors. Every TCR beta cDNA library bore unique molecular identifiers. TCRdb analysed the PCR reads with MiXCR anew, one entry per CDR3 protein. The sample yields hundreds of thousands of distinct CDR3 sequences, around 37% seen once. Findings and caveats of the study: In patients, about five TRBV segments were more frequent than in controls, with TRBV5-6, TRBV5-1 and TRBV20-1 among them.

Sequenced: blood. These receptors were collected from a girl between 10 and 17 years old with multiple sclerosis.

CDR3 amino acids: CASSQGSGQGAYGYTF. The CDR3 DNA reads as TGCGCCAGCAGCCAAGGGTCGGGACAGGGGGCCTATGGCTACACCTTC. The chain is built from TRBV4-1 and TRBJ1-2, with 12 bases identical to TRBD1. V gave up 1 base and J gave up 4 bases; unmatched junction bases: 4. The CDR3 extends over 16 amino acids. Germline values: CDR1 MGHRA, CDR2 YSYEKL.

The genes are TRBV6-5 and TRBJ1-2, with TRBD1 matching 8 bases. With 1 base clipped from V and 7 bases from J, the junction kept 2 bases outside the gene matches. The CDR3 runs 13 residues. Germline V gene sequence: CDR1 MNHEY, CDR2 SVGAGI. The CDR3 region is CASSYWTGSGYTF. CDR3 in DNA: TGTGCCAGCAGTTACTGGACAGGGAGTGGCTACACCTTC.

This clonotype appeared a few times. One end of the junction does not line up with germline, which may come from a read error. The chain has TRBV7-9 and TRBJ2-5; tentative D call: TRBD2 (5 bases). The CDR3 spans 15 residues. Germline-derived CDR1 and CDR2 are SEHNR and FQNEAQ (reference sequence). The chain's CDR3 is CASSPVGLAKEAQYF. CDR3 sequence (DNA): TGTGCCAGCAGCCCAGTGGGTCTAGCAAAAGAGGCCCAGTACTTC.

This clonotype was recorded a few times. The CDR3, as DNA: TGTGCCAGCAGCTTAAAGGGCAGGGGGCTGGGAAGGACACCCCTCCACTTT. This translates into CASSLKGRGLGRTPLHF. This chain connects TRBV6-5 to TRBJ1-6; 8 positions match TRBD1. V was clipped by 6 bases and J by 11 bases; unmatched bases: 18. The CDR3 runs to 17 residues. The V gene's germline CDR1 is MNHEY and CDR2 SVGAGI.

Only one count was recorded for this clonotype. This sequence joins TRBV2 and TRBJ2-2; possible D gene TRBD1, 5 bases. V shed 6 bases and J shed 3 bases, with 14 bases lying between them. The CDR3 spans 15 residues. Germline-derived CDR1 and CDR2 are SNHLY and FYNNEI. This CDR3 is CASRLQELDTGELFF. The CDR3 DNA is TGTGCCAGCAGATTACAGGAGTTAGACACCGGGGAGCTGTTTTTT.

The rearrangement links TRBV20-1 to TRBJ2-5, with 11 nucleotides matching TRBD2. Germline-derived CDR1 and CDR2 are DFQATT and SNEGSKA (reference sequence). The CDR3 length is 16 residues. Trimming took 6 bases from V and 8 from J; bases not matched to a gene: 17. CDR3 protein: CSAGVGLAGGAGTQYF. The CDR3 DNA follows: TGCAGTGCGGGGGTCGGGCTAGCGGGGGGTGCGGGCACCCAGTACTTC.

This chain joins TRBV6-6 and TRBJ2-3; D ambiguous. This CDR3 is 13 amino acids long. The V end lost 1 base, the J end lost 2 bases, and 4 bases lay between the germline ends. The germline CDR1 and CDR2 sequences are MNHNY and SVGAGI (reference sequence). This CDR3 reads CASSYLNTDTQYF. CDR3 bases: TGTGCCAGCAGTTACTTAAACACAGATACGCAGTATTTT.

Only a few counts were recorded for this clonotype. The chain combines TRBV6-5 with TRBJ2-3, with 7 bases that match TRBD2. This CDR3 is 15 amino acids long. Germline trimming cut 5 bases from V and 1 base from J; bases unmatched to any gene: 6. CDR1 MNHEY and CDR2 SVGAGI come from the germline V gene. The CDR3 here is CASSRSGARTDTQYF. CDR3 nucleotide sequence: TGTGCCAGCAGTCGAAGCGGGGCCCGCACAGATACGCAGTATTTT.

Only a few counts were recorded for this clonotype. The rearrangement links TRBV4-1 to TRBJ2-5, with TRBD2 matching over 8 bases. CDR3 length equals 14 residues. With 2 bases clipped from V and 3 bases from J, the junction kept 2 bases outside the gene matches. From germline, CDR1 is MGHRA and CDR2 YSYEKL. The CDR3 reads CASSQRAGEETQYF. CDR3 bases: TGCGCCAGCAGCCAAAGAGCGGGGGAAGAGACCCAGTACTTC.

This clonotype has a handful of counts. The chain recombines TRBV7-9 with TRBJ1-2; 8 positions agree with TRBD1. Trimming removed 4 bases from V and 2 bases from J; junction bases left unmatched: 9. The CDR3 runs 16 residues. Per germline, CDR1 SEHNR and CDR2 FQNEAQ (reference sequence). In DNA, the CDR3 is TGTGCCAGCAGCTCAACGACAGGGGTTAAAAACTATGGCTACACCTTC. Its translation is CASSSTTGVKNYGYTF.

The chain is built from TRBV7-8 and TRBJ2-5, with D possibly matching TRBD1 (6 bases). Trimming left V 1 base short and J 0 bases short, with 9 bases between. The CDR3 is 15 amino acids. CDR1 and CDR2 (germline): SGHVS, FQNEAQ. The CDR3 region has the DNA TGTGCCAGCAGCTTAGAGAGGGGGTACCAAGAGACCCAGTACTTC. Its protein is CASSLERGYQETQYF.

The chain uses TRBV6-2 or TRBV6-3 and TRBJ1-1, with TRBD1 as a possible D gene (6 bases). The length of the CDR3 is 15 residues. Trimming stripped 7 bases from V and 4 bases from J, with 19 bases between. Germline assignment: CDR1 MNHEY and CDR2 SVGEGT. This chain's CDR3 is CASTHLRGGTTEAFF. CDR3 bases: TGTGCCAGCACCCACCTAAGAGGGGGGACCACTGAAGCTTTCTTT.

The chain carries TRBV11-2 and TRBJ2-3, with TRBD1 identical over 8 bases. Losses at the gene ends were 5 bases for V and 4 bases for J; bases not matched to a gene: 8. The CDR3 length is 15 residues. The germline CDR1 and CDR2 sequences are SGHAT and FQNNGV. CDR3 bases: TGTGCCAGCAGCAAGGGGGACAGGCTCTCAGATACGCAGTATTTT. It codes for CASSKGDRLSDTQYF.

This clonotype was observed a handful of times. The chain joins TRBV2 to TRBJ2-4; 10 bases line up with TRBD1. This CDR3 has 14 residues. Germline V gene sequence: CDR1 SNHLY, CDR2 FYNNEI. J gave up 5 bases and V 8 bases, and 6 bases lay outside the gene matches. The CDR3 region is CASSYGTGENIQYF. The CDR3 DNA sequence: TGTGCCAGCTCATACGGGACAGGGGAAAACATTCAGTACTTC.

This clonotype occurred many times. V is TRBV4-1 and J is TRBJ2-7, with D maybe TRBD2 (7 bases). CDR3 length equals 15 residues. Trimming took off 2 bases at V and 3 bases at J, with 14 bases between the two ends. The germline CDR1 and CDR2 sequences are MGHRA and YSYEKL. This CDR3 reads CASSQLAGALYEQYF. CDR3 in DNA: TGCGCCAGCAGCCAACTGGCGGGGGCCCTCTACGAGCAGTACTTC.

This clonotype was observed a few times. J is TRBJ2-1 and V is TRBV20-1, with D possibly matching TRBD2 (5 bases). There are 17 residues in the CDR3. CDR1 is DFQATT and CDR2 is SNEGSKA in the germline V gene (reference sequence). Trimming stripped 0 bases from V and 5 bases from J, with 20 bases between. This CDR3 is CSARDETPGFLHNEQFF. CDR3 bases: TGCAGTGCTAGAGATGAGACCCCGGGGTTTCTACACAATGAGCAGTTCTTC.

Turning to this clonotype: The junction and the germline gene differ at one end; a read error may be behind it. The chain couples TRBV10-3 to TRBJ1-6; 8 nucleotides line up with TRBD1. From germline, CDR1 is ENHRY and CDR2 SYGVKD. The length of the CDR3 is 18 residues. This CDR3 reads CAISDPPAGGGWRSPPHF. The CDR3 bases are TGTGCCATCAGTGACCCTCCCGCAGGGGGCGGTTGGCGATCACCCCCCCACTTT.

The gene calls are TRBV4-2 and TRBJ2-1; D not resolved. Germline V gene data show CDR1 as LGHNA and CDR2 as YNFKEQ. V lost 1 base, J lost 5 bases, and 9 bases lay in between. The CDR3 totals 14 residues. The CDR3 loop is CASSQGRPDNEQFF. In DNA, the CDR3 is TGTGCCAGCAGCCAAGGCCGACCCGACAATGAGCAGTTCTTC.

V and J are TRBV4-1 and TRBJ2-5; D not resolved. Per germline, CDR1 MGHRA and CDR2 YSYEKL. V was shortened by 1 base and J by 0 bases, with 9 bases between the two germline ends. The CDR3 contains 15 residues. Here the CDR3 reads CASSQGHTNQETQYF. Here the CDR3 DNA reads TGCGCCAGCAGCCAAGGACACACCAACCAAGAGACCCAGTACTTC.

This clonotype has only a few counts. The chain joins TRBV11-2 to TRBJ1-2; D gene unclear. The CDR3 consists of 15 residues. CDR1 and CDR2 from the germline V gene are SGHAT and FQNNGV. Trimming cost V 0 bases and J 4 bases, with 12 bases left between them. CDR3 in amino acids: CASSLDLGGSYGYTF. CDR3 DNA sequence: TGTGCCAGCAGCTTAGATCTAGGAGGGTCCTATGGCTACACCTTC. The full variable domain, with the rest looked up from reference TRBV11-2 and TRBJ1-2, is EAGVAQSPRYKIIEKRQSVAFWCNPISGHATLYWYQQILGQGPKLLIQFQNNGVVDDSQLPKDRFSAERLKGVDSTLKIQPAKLEDSAVYLCASSLDLGGSYGYTFGSGTRLTVV.

The genes are TRBV2 and TRBJ1-4; D is perhaps TRBD1 (5 bases). V was pared by 1 base and J by 5 bases, with 11 bases between. Looked up from germline, CDR1 is SNHLY and CDR2 is FYNNEI. CDR3 length equals 15 residues. The CDR3 nucleotides read TGTGCCAGCAGTGAAGAGGAAGGGGCGAATGAAAAACTGTTTTTT. This codes for CASSEEEGANEKLFF.

This clonotype was seen just once. The chain joins TRBV6-5 to TRBJ1-2; TRBD1 might be the D (6 bases). Per germline, CDR1 MNHEY and CDR2 SVGAGI. V was clipped by 0 bases and J by 4 bases, with 12 bases between them. The CDR3 runs 15 residues. The CDR3 DNA is TGTGCCAGCAGTTACTCGACAGGCGTTTTCTATGGCTACACCTTC. Translated, it gives CASSYSTGVFYGYTF.

The sample holds many counts of this clonotype. The CDR3 coding sequence is TGTGCCAGCAGCCTGGGACAGGGGGCTTCACCCCTCCACTTT. This gives the protein CASSLGQGASPLHF. The J gene is TRBJ1-6, the V gene TRBV11-2, with TRBD1 matching over 12 bases. Losses at the gene ends were 5 bases for V and 9 bases for J; bases not matched to a gene: 2. The CDR3 has 14 amino acids. Germline CDR1 reads SGHAT; CDR2 reads FQNNGV.

The gene calls are TRBV5-1 and TRBJ2-3; D is ambiguous. CDR3 length equals 15 residues. Trimming stripped 0 bases from V and 4 bases from J, with 12 bases between. Germline V gene data show CDR1 as SGHRS and CDR2 as YFSETQ. CDR3 nucleotide sequence: TGCGCCAGCAGCTTGGGTCCGTTTGGGGCAGATACGCAGTATTTT. Translation: CASSLGPFGADTQYF. Drawing the rest from reference TRBV5-1 and TRBJ2-3, the complete variable domain is KAGVTQTPRYLIKTRGQQVTLSCSPISGHRSVSWYQQTPGQGLQFLFEYFSETQRNKGNFPGRFSGRQFSNSRSEMNVSTLELGDSALYLCASSLGPFGADTQYFGPGTRLTVL.

The V gene is TRBV6-6, the J gene TRBJ1-5; tentatively, D is TRBD1 (6 bases). Trimming removed 6 bases from V and 3 bases from J, with 15 bases in between. Germline assignment: CDR1 MNHNY and CDR2 SVGAGI (reference sequence). The CDR3 totals 15 residues. The CDR3 coding sequence is TGTGCCAGCAGCCAACCCCCGGGGGCCAATCAGCCCCAGCATTTT. It encodes CASSQPPGANQPQHF.